There are a few counts of the clone carrying this T cell receptor beta chain. Construction of the TCRbeta library involved unique molecular identifiers. TCRdb passed the PCR reads through MiXCR, listing each CDR3 protein once. Of over 150,000 distinct CDR3 sequences in the sample, 6.3% are singletons; the top ten hold about 4.3%. This sample stems from a study of T-cell reconstitution after alpha-beta-depleted transplantation in children. Germline CDR1 and CDR2: SGHAT and FQDESV (reference sequence). The CDR3 totals 15 residues. Trimming removed 5 bases at V and 4 bases at J, with 16 bases between. The source was PBMCs, collected before TCRalphabeta/CD19-depleted stem cell transplant. This clonotype originated in a girl under three years old with combined immunodeficiency, due to receive a stem cell transplant. V usage is TRBV11-1 and J usage is TRBJ2-3; D is ambiguous. The CDR3 region is CASSPHRRVPDTQYF. CDR3 nucleotides: TGTGCCAGCAGCCCTCATCGACGTGTGCCAGATACGCAGTATTTT.